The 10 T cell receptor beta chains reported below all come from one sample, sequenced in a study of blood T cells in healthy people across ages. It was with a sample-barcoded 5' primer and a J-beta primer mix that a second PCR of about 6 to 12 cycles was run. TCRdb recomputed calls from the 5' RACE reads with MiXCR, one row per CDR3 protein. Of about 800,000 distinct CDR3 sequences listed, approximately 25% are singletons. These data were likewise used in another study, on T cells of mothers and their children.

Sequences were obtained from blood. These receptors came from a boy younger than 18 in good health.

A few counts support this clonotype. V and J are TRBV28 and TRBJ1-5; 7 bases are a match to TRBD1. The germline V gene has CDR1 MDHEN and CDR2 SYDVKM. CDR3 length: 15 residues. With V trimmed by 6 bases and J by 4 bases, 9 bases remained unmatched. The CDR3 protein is CASRLKGGWNQPQHF. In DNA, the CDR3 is TGTGCCAGCAGGCTCAAAGGGGGCTGGAATCAGCCCCAGCATTTT.

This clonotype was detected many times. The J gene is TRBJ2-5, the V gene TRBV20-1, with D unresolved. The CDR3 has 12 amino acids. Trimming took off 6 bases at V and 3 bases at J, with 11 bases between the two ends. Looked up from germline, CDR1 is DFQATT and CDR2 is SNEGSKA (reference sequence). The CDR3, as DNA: TGCAGTGCCAGGCAGCTCAAAGAGACCCAGTACTTC. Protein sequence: CSARQLKETQYF.

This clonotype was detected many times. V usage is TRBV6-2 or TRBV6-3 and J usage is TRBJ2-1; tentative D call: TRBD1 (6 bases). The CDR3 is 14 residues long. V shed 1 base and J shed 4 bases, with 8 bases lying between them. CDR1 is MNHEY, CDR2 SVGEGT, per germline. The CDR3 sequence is CASSYFGQYNEQFF. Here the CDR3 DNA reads TGTGCCAGCAGTTACTTTGGACAGTACAATGAGCAGTTCTTC.

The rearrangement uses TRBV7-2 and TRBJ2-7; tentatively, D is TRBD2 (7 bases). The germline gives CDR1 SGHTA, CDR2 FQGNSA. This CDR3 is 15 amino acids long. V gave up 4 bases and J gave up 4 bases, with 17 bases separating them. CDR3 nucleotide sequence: TGTGCCAGCAGCTCAAACGGGGGCGGGAGTTACGAGCAGTACTTC. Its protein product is CASSSNGGGSYEQYF.

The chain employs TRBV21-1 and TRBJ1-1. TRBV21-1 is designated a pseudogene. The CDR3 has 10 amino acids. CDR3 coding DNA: TGTGCCGAGACCCGAACTGAAGCTTTCTTT. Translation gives CAETRTEAFF.

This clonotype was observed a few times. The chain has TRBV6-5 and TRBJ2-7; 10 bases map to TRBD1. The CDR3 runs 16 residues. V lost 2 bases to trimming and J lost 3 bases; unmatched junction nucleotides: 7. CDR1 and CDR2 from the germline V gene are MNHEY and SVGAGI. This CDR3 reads CASSYGSTGGFYEQYF. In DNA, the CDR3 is TGTGCCAGCAGTTACGGTTCGACAGGGGGCTTCTACGAGCAGTACTTC.

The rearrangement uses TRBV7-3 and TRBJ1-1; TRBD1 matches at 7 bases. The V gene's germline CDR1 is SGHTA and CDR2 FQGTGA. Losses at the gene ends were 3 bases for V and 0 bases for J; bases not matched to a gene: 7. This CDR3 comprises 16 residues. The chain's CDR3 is CASSLGQSKMNTEAFF. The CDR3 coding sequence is TGTGCCAGCAGCTTGGGACAGAGTAAAATGAACACTGAAGCTTTCTTT.

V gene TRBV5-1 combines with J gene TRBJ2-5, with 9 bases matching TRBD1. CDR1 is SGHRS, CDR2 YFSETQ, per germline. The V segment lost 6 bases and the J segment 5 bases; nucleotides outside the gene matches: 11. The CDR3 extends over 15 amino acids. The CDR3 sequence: CASTEEQGAAETQYF. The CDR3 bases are TGCGCCAGCACCGAAGAACAGGGGGCCGCGGAGACCCAGTACTTC.

The CDR3 coding sequence is TGTGCCAGCAGTTTACGTGGGGCCGCCTCCTACGAGCAGTACTTC. Its protein is CASSLRGAASYEQYF. V gene TRBV27 combines with J gene TRBJ2-5; D might be TRBD1 (5 bases). TRBJ2-7 explains the end of the DNA better; the J call may be wrong. The CDR3 is 15 amino acids. Germline-derived CDR1 and CDR2 are MNHEY and SMNVEV (reference sequence).

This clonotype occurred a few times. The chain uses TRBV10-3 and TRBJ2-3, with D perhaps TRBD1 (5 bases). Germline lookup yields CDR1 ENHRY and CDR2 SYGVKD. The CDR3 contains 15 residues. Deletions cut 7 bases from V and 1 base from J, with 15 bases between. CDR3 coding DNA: TGTGCCATCAAGTGGGGCCAAAGGGGCACAGATACGCAGTATTTT. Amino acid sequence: CAIKWGQRGTDTQYF.